This T cell receptor (beta chain) was retrieved from a study of T cells after yellow fever vaccination. Points on this clonotype: Its antigen is as yet unknown.

Per the germline V gene, CDR1 is MNHEY and CDR2 is SVGEGT. With 6 bases clipped from V and 6 bases from J, the junction kept 7 bases outside the gene matches. The CDR3 sequence is 16 residues long. General study points: Abundant clonotypes from the bulk population could contaminate FACS-sorted repertoires.

Production of TCR cDNA was by 5'RACE template switching, which also added a universal primer site and UMIs. MiXCR, run by TCRdb on the 5' RACE reads, gives a single entry per CDR3 protein. The sample yields a few hundred thousand distinct CDR3 sequences, around 4.5% seen once. V and J are TRBV6-2 or TRBV6-3 and TRBJ1-6; TRBD1 aligns across 11 bases. This TCR derives from a man aged 18 to 30 who received the YFV17D yellow fever vaccine. Sample: PBMCs, taken 15 days after the yellow fever booster vaccination. CDR3 amino acids: CASRMDRGLLNSPLHF. The CDR3 DNA reads TGTGCCAGCAGGATGGACAGGGGGCTTCTTAATTCACCCCTCCACTTT.